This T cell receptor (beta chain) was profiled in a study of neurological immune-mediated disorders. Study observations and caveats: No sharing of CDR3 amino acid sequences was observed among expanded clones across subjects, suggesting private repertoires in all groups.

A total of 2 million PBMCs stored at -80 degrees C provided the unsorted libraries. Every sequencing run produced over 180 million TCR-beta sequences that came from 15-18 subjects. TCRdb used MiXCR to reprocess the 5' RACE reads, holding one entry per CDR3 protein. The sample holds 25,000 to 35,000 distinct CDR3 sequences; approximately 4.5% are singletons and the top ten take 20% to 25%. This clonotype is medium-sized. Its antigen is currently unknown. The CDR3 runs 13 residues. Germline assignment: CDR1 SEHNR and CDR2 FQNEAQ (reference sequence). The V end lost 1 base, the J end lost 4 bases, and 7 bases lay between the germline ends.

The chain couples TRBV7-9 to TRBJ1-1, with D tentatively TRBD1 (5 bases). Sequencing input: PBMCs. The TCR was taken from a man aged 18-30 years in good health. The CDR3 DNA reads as TGTGCCAGCAGCTTAGGGGGGAGCACTGAAGCTTTCTTT. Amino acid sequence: CASSLGGSTEAFF.